This TCR beta chain derives from a study of blood T cell repertoires in COVID-19 (dated by TCRdb to about 2020). Study-wide context: Samples from collaborators originated in the United States, Italy and Spain and spanned both the acute and convalescent phases of COVID-19. Samples were obtained from the ongoing ImmuneRACE study (first 160 participants) and from some 1,300 subjects provided by 6 global collaborators. Where available, HLA class I and class II types were taken from metadata supplied by the sample provider and were not determined by assay-based typing. The repertoires were released in a freely available public database intended as a resource for research on the immune response to SARS-CoV-2. The prospective study material was composed of cDNA or gDNA derived from T cells, B-cell-depleted T cells, or PBMCs. Deeply sampled blood TCRbeta repertoires from subjects exposed to, actively infected with, or recovered from COVID-19 were included in the dataset. Nearly every sample came with metadata listing a de-identified subject ID, COVID-19 status, age in years and sex. The research as a whole found: Clinical and demographic metadata were provided uncurated, with the amount varying by source and participant.

In the case of this clone: The target of this receptor is not known. Base qualities are missing; no much larger clone stands one base away.

The immunoSEQ Assay, a bias-controlled multiplex PCR, was used to amplify TCRbeta CDR3 regions from genomic DNA. The paper's data handling went like this. Nucleated cell counts per sample were estimated from amplification of reference gene primers within the assay. Sequence reads were collapsed and filtered to measure the absolute abundance of every unique TCRbeta CDR3 rearrangement. For each sample, productive Simpson clonality was calculated as the square root of Simpson's diversity index across productive rearrangements. TCRdb limited this immuneACCESS table to in-frame rearrangements with V and J called. A share of clones is missing; checked studies link under half to unresolved V genes, and the rest is unexplained. V and J calls and clone size are copied from that table; D and trimming were computed from the DNA. This sample is represented by over 150,000 clones; roughly 83% of them were singletons. The ten largest make up around 7% of the sample.

The V end gives up 3 bases and the J end 12 bases, leaving 4 bases in the junction not matched to a gene. The CDR3 has 12 amino acids, counting the end cysteine and phenylalanine. The retained sequence is limited to the CDR3, 36 bases, with the frame set at the first base. At one collaborating source in Seattle, patients were enrolled during active infection and were followed longitudinally through the course of disease. Each collaborating institution followed its own protocols to collect whole blood in K2EDTA tubes. For TCRbeta analysis, collaborators shipped samples in one of three forms: frozen whole blood, isolated PBMCs, or DNA extracted from either of those sample types.

The sequenced sample consisted of peripheral blood. The chain employs TRBV12-3 or TRBV12-4 and TRBJ1-2, with 10 bases in between that match TRBD1. This sequence originates from a woman in her 40s with COVID-19, enrolled during active disease. The CDR3 amino acid sequence is: CASSFGTGDHTF. The DNA sequence is as follows: TGTGCCAGCAGTTTCGGGACAGGGGATCACACCTTC.